Following are 3 T cell receptor beta chains from one sample sequenced in a study of beta chain features in type 1 diabetes. The study, taken as a whole, reports: In every one of the four CD4+ subsets, TCRB CDR3s were moderately but significantly shorter in Type 1 diabetes patients.

No antigen is known for these receptors. The investigators reverse transcribed all of the isolated RNA, so they sequenced expressed TCRB transcripts. Measured with immunoSEQ multiplex PCR; TCRdb has only the in-frame clones, and not every one. This table has about 370,000 clones, over 8.5% appearing once. Sequences were obtained from central memory CD4+ T cells from blood. The receptors stem from a man aged 25 to 40 with type 1 diabetes.

As concerns this clone: A much larger clone is a single base away; this may be a read error. Other DNA sequences in this sample translate to the same CDR3. The chain is built from TRBV28 and TRBJ1-2, with D perhaps TRBD1 (5 bases). The CDR3 sequence is 12 residues long. V was clipped by 4 bases and J by 2 bases, with 5 bases between them. Per germline, CDR1 MDHEN and CDR2 SYDVKM. CDR3 sequence: CASSSGNYGYTF. CDR3 in DNA: TGTGCCAGCAGTTCAGGGAACTATGGCTACACCTTC.

This rearrangement joins TRBV14 to TRBJ1-5; 11 bases fit TRBD1. CDR1 is SGHDN, CDR2 FVKESK, per germline. The CDR3 runs to 12 residues. Unmatched junction bases numbered 7, after V lost 6 bases and J lost 15 bases. This CDR3 reads CASSPGTGGLHF. DNA for the CDR3: TGTGCCAGCAGTCCCGGGACAGGGGGATTGCATTTT.

This chain uses TRBV2 with TRBJ1-5; possibly TRBD1 for D (5 bases). The germline gives CDR1 SNHLY, CDR2 FYNNEI. V lost 3 bases and J lost 1, with 16 bases in between. The CDR3 extends over 17 amino acids. The DNA of the CDR3 is TGTGCCAGCAGTGATGGGTTTGGGGACGTGAGCAATCAGCCCCAGCATTTT. Translation: CASSDGFGDVSNQPQHF.